This entry describes one T cell receptor beta chain. Its antigen has not been determined. One base away there is no much larger clone; base qualities are not given. Inclusive of the bounding cysteine and phenylalanine, the CDR3 is 13 residues long. This entry keeps only the CDR3 DNA: 39 bases, framed from base 1. V is pared back by 6 bases and J by 5 bases, with 13 bases lying between the germline termini. Taken from the germline V gene, the CDR1 and CDR2 loops are KGHSH and LQKENI. The data were obtained in a study of radiation and T cells in renal cell carcinoma (TCRdb year 2020). In the study overall: Samples came from a clinical trial, in which primary renal cell carcinomas received 15 Gy stereotactic body radiation therapy followed by nephrectomy 4 weeks later. In total, about 51 samples underwent TCR beta sequencing: some 25 tumors plus 27 peripheral blood samples. A total of approximately 3,800,000 unique CDR3 nucleotide sequences, encoding more than 2 million unique CDR3 amino acid sequences, were found across all 50 or so samples. Broader findings and caveats from the paper: An increase in top tumor clonotypes in blood was observed from baseline to 2 weeks post-radiation, followed by contraction by 4 weeks, which was taken to suggest transient expansion of tumor-resident clones. Because pretreatment tumor biopsies were not available, the baseline intratumoral presence of clonotypes could not be determined. Dynamics of the blood repertoire were not tracked past 4 weeks after treatment. Because the trial had a single-armed design, the trial could not examine how radiation dose or scheduling affected the TCR repertoire.

TCR beta libraries were generated from genomic DNA with the immunoSEQ kit, following the manufacturer's recommendations. To prepare libraries, a first multiplex PCR with proprietary primers was run, followed by a second PCR that added unique barcodes, and a bead cleanup was done after each round. Each sample batch included a kit-provided positive control reaction and a negative control reaction. The final libraries underwent checking on an Agilent 4200 TapeStation D1000 ScreenTape, volumetric pooling, and quantification by qPCR. Sequencing was performed on an Illumina NextSeq500 with a MidOutput 150-cycle cartridge, and 156 Read1 and 15 Index1 cycles were run with kit custom primers. The pooled library was loaded at roughly 1 pM, and about 20% PhiX control was spiked in. In the authors' own workflow: Vendor-processed data were analyzed in R, with a clonotype defined as all T cells sharing the same CDR3 nucleotide sequence. For clone abundance analyses, frequencies were normalized to the 10,000 most abundant clones per sample. Public T cell clones, averaging fewer than five per sample, were removed before analysis. Tumor-enriched clonotypes and baseline blood-enriched clonotypes were defined as those with an abundance difference of at least 32-fold between compartments. A beta-binomial differential abundance model was used to identify clonotypes that expanded or contracted between blood time points. Tumor-blood repertoire similarity was measured with the Baroni-Urbani and Buser coefficient, and groups were compared using two-tailed Wilcoxon tests in R. TCRdb carries this immuneACCESS record with in-frame sequences only. Its versions omit some clonotypes, under half of them owing to an unresolved V gene in the studies checked, with the rest unexplained. V and J calls plus clone size are reproduced from that table; the DNA served to infer D and trimming. Recorded for this sample are 120,000 or so clones; 75% to 85% of them occurred a single time. Approximately 2% of the sample lies in the top ten.

The time point label, read with the paper, signifies: blood 2 weeks post-SBRT. The sample's treatment or condition, from its label and the paper: 15 Gy SBRT to primary tumor, nephrectomy 4 weeks later. To follow tumor-enriched clonotypes, serial peripheral blood was collected from radiation-treated patients at baseline and at 2 weeks and 4 weeks after SBRT. Renal cell carcinoma with clear cell pathology was present in all patients. The QIAamp DNA Blood Mini Kit (Qiagen) was used to prepare genomic DNA for TCR sequencing. Samples were included in the analyses only if all quality control checks were passed.

The sample was blood, taken from a patient whose treatment included radiotherapy and nephrectomy. The chain couples TRBV18 to TRBJ2-5; the D region is possibly TRBD1 or TRBD2, each matching across 5 bases. This receptor was obtained from a woman aged 55-69 years with renal cell carcinoma. The CDR3: CASSLGDRETQYF. The bases read TGTGCCAGCTCCCTCGGGGACCGGGAGACCCAGTACTTC.